One and the same sample provided the 12 T cell receptor beta chains below, sequenced in a study of tissue T cells after allogeneic stem cell transplantation. Using immunoSEQ multiplex PCR, the repertoire was profiled, and TCRdb retains in-frame clones only, with some absent. The repertoire includes 20,000 to 25,000 clones, approximately 69% of them detected once, and roughly 0.38% sits in the top ten. Sequenced: blood. All receptors come from a female BALB/c mouse in good health. For this strain, the MHC haplotype corresponds to H2-d.

As regards this clone: Gene names refer to mouse genes. The read ends 1 residue before the CDR3 terminus; that terminus is restored from the germline J gene. This chain connects TRBV2 to TRBJ1-4; D is unclear. This CDR3 comprises 13 residues. V was trimmed by 1 base and J by 4 bases, leaving 4 bases between them. Germline CDR1 is LGHNA and CDR2 is YSYQKL. The sequenced part of the CDR3 DNA is TGTGCCAGCAGCCAAGCAGACAACGAAAGATTATTT. It specifies CASSQADNERLF. The complete CDR3 sequence is CASSQADNERLFF.

As for this clone: The genes are named according to mouse. The DNA read from the CDR3 is TGTGCCAGCAGCCGAGACAGGGGAGGTGCAGAAACGCTGTAT. Amino acids: CASSRDRGGAETLY. The entire CDR3 is CASSRDRGGAETLYF. This chain connects TRBV2 to TRBJ2-3; 8 bases align to TRBD1. Coverage ceases 1 residue before the CDR3 finishes, and the germline J gene fills in the end. The V and J ends lost 4 bases and 1 base, in that order; junction bases with no gene match: 4. Looked up from germline, CDR1 is LGHNA and CDR2 is YSYQKL. CDR3 size: 15 residues.

A note on this clone: The gene names here belong to mouse. The sequenced part of the CDR3 DNA is TGTGCCAGCAGCCACGGGACAGGGGAAGACACCCAGTAC. This translates into CASSHGTGEDTQY. The entire CDR3 protein is CASSHGTGEDTQYF. The J gene is TRBJ2-5, the V gene TRBV5, with 10 bases that match TRBD1. The read finishes 1 residue shy of the CDR3 end, and the germline J gene is used to complete it. The junction had 1 base not matched to a gene; V was cut back by 3 bases and J by 4 bases. Germline V CDR1 and CDR2: LGHNA, YNLKQL (reference sequence). This CDR3 has 14 residues.

On this clone: Genes and germline are mouse. Sequencing ends 1 residue short of the CDR3 end; the germline J gene provides the rest. V gene TRBV4 combines with J gene TRBJ2-7, with 8 positions matching TRBD1. Germline CDR1 LGHDT, CDR2 YNNKQL (reference sequence). CDR3 length: 11 residues. J lost 9 bases, V lost 4 bases, and 2 bases had no gene match. CDR3 region: CASSLQGVQYF. The part of the CDR3 DNA that was read is TGTGCCAGCAGCTTACAGGGGGTACAGTAC.

Remarks on this clone: The genes and germline here are from mouse. The sequence runs out 1 residue before the end of the CDR3; the remainder is reconstructed from the germline J gene. The V and J genes are TRBV13-1 and TRBJ2-5; D might be TRBD1 or TRBD2, each matching 6 bases. CDR1 NSHNY and CDR2 SYGAGN come from the germline V gene. The CDR3 has 14 residues. V was shortened by 1 base and J by 2 bases, with 8 bases between the two germline ends. The CDR3 DNA, read in part, is TGTGCCAGCAGTGATTTGGGGGCCCAAGACACCCAGTAC. Translated: CASSDLGAQDTQY. The whole CDR3 sequence is CASSDLGAQDTQYF.

Concerning this clone: Each gene name is a mouse one. The read falls 1 residue short of the CDR3 end, and the missing part is taken from the germline J gene. This chain uses TRBV4 with TRBJ2-4; weak D call: TRBD2 (6 bases). Deletions cut 6 bases from V and 3 bases from J, with 13 bases between. CDR1 and CDR2 from the germline V gene are LGHDT and YNNKQL (reference sequence). CDR3 length equals 14 residues. The CDR3 DNA, read in part, is TGTGCCAGCAGACAGGTCCTGGGGCAAAACACCTTGTAC. Translated, it gives CASRQVLGQNTLY. The entire CDR3 protein reads CASRQVLGQNTLYF.

On this clone: The gene names given are mouse names. The read terminates 1 residue ahead of where the CDR3 ends, so the germline J gene completes it. This rearrangement joins TRBV19 to TRBJ1-2; D not resolved. Trimming removed 4 bases from V and 0 bases from J, with 7 bases in between. Germline loops: CDR1 FNHDT, CDR2 SITEND (reference sequence). The CDR3 is 13 residues long. The CDR3 loop reads CASSGRANSDYTF. Incomplete CDR3 DNA: TGTGCCAGCAGTGGCAGAGCAAACTCCGACTACACC. Complete variable domain (other parts from reference TRBV19 and TRBJ1-2): GGIITQTPKFLIGQEGQKLTLKCQQNFNHDTMYWYRQDSGKGLRLIYYSITENDLQKGDLSEGYDASREKKSSFSLTVTSAQKNEMAVFLCASSGRANSDYTFGSGTRLLVI.

As to this clone: Genes here carry mouse names. The read is 1 residue too short to cover the CDR3 end, so that end is filled in from the germline J gene. The rearrangement uses TRBV1 and TRBJ2-4; 9 positions agree with TRBD2. Trimming cost V 0 bases and J 0 bases; bases outside gene matches: 4. Germline V gene sequence: CDR1 NSQYPW, CDR2 LRSPGD (reference sequence). The CDR3 contains 17 residues. The CDR3 loop reads CTCSADLWGGSQNTLYF. The part of the CDR3 DNA that was read is TGCACCTGCAGTGCAGATCTCTGGGGGGGGAGTCAAAACACCTTGTAC.

This clone turned up a few times. Germline and genes here are mouse. The read terminates 1 residue before the CDR3 end, so the remaining end is supplied by the germline J gene. The chain uses TRBV1 and TRBJ1-4, with D uncertain. V was shortened by 3 bases and J by 7 bases, with 12 bases between the two germline ends. Germline V CDR1 and CDR2: NSQYPW, LRSPGD (reference sequence). The CDR3 loop spans 14 amino acids. CDR3 bases read: TGCACCTGCAGTGCGAAACACATTAGCGAAAGATTATTT. Translating gives CTCSAKHISERLF. The full CDR3 protein reads CTCSAKHISERLFF.

On this clone itself: Mouse germline and gene names are used. Incomplete CDR3 DNA: TGTGCTAGCAGTTTGTGGGGGGCGAGAGACACCCAGTAC. Its translation: CASSLWGARDTQY. The complete CDR3 protein is CASSLWGARDTQYF. The chain combines TRBV29 with TRBJ2-5, with a possible D match to TRBD2 (7 bases). The CDR3 extends 1 residue past the end of the read, so its final part is completed from the germline J gene. Germline assignment: CDR1 MSHET and CDR2 SYDVDS. Trimming removed 3 bases from V and 5 bases from J, with 12 bases in between. The CDR3 extends over 14 amino acids.

Of note for this clone: Genes and germline are mouse. Coverage ceases 1 residue before the CDR3 finishes, and the germline J gene fills in the end. The chain joins TRBV13-3 to TRBJ1-1; the D gene is possibly TRBD1 (6 bases). CDR1 and CDR2 (germline): NNHDY, SYVADS. This CDR3 contains 13 residues. V shed 3 bases and J shed 0 bases, with 6 bases lying between them. The part of the CDR3 DNA that was read is TGTGCCAGCAGTGGACAGGCAAACACAGAAGTCTTC. It yields the protein CASSGQANTEVF. The full CDR3 reads CASSGQANTEVFF.

Remarks on this clone: Mouse gene names apply. The CDR3 loop is CASGDERDERLFF. Incomplete CDR3 DNA: TGTGCCAGCGGTGATGAGAGGGACGAAAGATTATTT. The chain has TRBV13-2 and TRBJ1-4; D remains ambiguous. The read falls 1 residue short of the CDR3 end, and the missing part is taken from the germline J gene. The CDR3 has 13 residues. V was shortened by 0 bases and J by 6 bases, with 6 bases between the two germline ends. Germline values: CDR1 NNHNN, CDR2 SYGAGS (reference sequence).